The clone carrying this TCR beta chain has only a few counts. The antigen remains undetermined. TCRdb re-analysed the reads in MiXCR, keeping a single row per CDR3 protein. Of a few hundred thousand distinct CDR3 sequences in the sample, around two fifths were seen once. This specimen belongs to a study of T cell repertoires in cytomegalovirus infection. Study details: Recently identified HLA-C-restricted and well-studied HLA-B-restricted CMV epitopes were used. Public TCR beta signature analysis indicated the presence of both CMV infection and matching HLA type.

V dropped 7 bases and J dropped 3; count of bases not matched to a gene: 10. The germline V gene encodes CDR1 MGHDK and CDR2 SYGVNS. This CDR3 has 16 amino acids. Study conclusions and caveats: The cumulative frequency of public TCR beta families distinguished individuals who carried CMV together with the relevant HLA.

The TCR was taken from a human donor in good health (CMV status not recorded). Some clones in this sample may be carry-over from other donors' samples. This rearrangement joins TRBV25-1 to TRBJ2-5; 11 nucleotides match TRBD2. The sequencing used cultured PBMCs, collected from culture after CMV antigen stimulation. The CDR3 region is CASNPTSGEGKETQYF. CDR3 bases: TGTGCCAGCAACCCGACTAGCGGGGAAGGGAAAGAGACCCAGTACTTC.